This T cell receptor (beta chain) was profiled in a study of CD8 T cells in ankylosing spondylitis. Whole-study results and caveats: Peripheral blood samples showed relatively rare disease-linked clones, and these clones were CD8+. Several highly homologous variants made up a TCR beta motif, and this motif appeared characteristic of ankylosing spondylitis blood. Reportedly, matched ankylosing spondylitis synovial fluid was significantly enriched for disease-linked clones. Before this, some motif variants had been reported in reactive arthritis synovial fluid and blood.

Making use of molecular barcodes, quantitative 5'-RACE generated TCR beta libraries. In TCRdb, the 5' RACE reads were re-called with MiXCR into one record per CDR3 protein. This sample has about 210,000 distinct CDR3 sequences, with approximately 7.4% found just once. At least ten counts were recorded for this clonotype. The target antigen is unknown. Germline CDR1 reads SGHTA; CDR2 reads FQGNSA. V trimming: 4 bases; J trimming: 3 bases; junction bases outside the gene matches: 12. The CDR3 runs to 17 residues. The sequenced material came from blood, either unsorted or a sorted T cell fraction (not recorded which). This chain joins TRBV7-2 and TRBJ2-3; 8 bases line up with TRBD1. The sequence was obtained from a male donor with ankylosing spondylitis. CDR3 amino acids: CASSSYRGKSRTDTQYF. The DNA for the CDR3 is TGTGCCAGCAGCTCCTACAGGGGGAAGTCTCGGACAGATACGCAGTATTTT.